These 16 T cell receptor beta chains share one sample of origin, sequenced in a study of OX40 agonist ivuxolimab in advanced cancers. Receptor amplification or capture employed the immunoSEQ multiplex PCR assay. This is the immuneACCESS table as TCRdb keeps it, with only in-frame sequences that have V and J called. A part of the clones is gone; compared with another copy, unresolved V genes explain less than half, and the rest is unexplained. This sample holds tens of thousands of clones; around 83% were observed only once. The ten largest clones capture approximately 0.63% of the sample. The sample here was CD4+ or CD8+ T cells sorted from blood, taken in a trial of the OX40 agonist ivuxolimab. All receptors come from an adult with an advanced solid tumor such as melanoma, head and neck, liver or kidney cancer.

CDR3 bases: TGTGCCAGCAGCCCGCACTGGAACACTGAAGCTTTCTTT. Its protein product is CASSPHWNTEAFF. The chain combines TRBV28 with TRBJ1-1; unclear D gene. Germline V CDR1 and CDR2: MDHEN, SYDVKM. The V and J ends lost 6 bases and 1 base respectively, with 9 bases between them. The CDR3 extends over 13 amino acids.

In its sample, this clone was seen once. The V gene is TRBV5-6, the J gene TRBJ2-2; D not certain. V lost 4 bases and J 1 base, leaving 14 bases between the germline ends. Germline V gene lookup returns CDR1 SGHDT and CDR2 YYEEEE. This CDR3 spans 16 amino acids. In nucleotides, the CDR3 is TGTGCCAGCAGCGGATGGCCCGGCTTGAACACCGGGGAGCTGTTTTTT. Translation gives CASSGWPGLNTGELFF.

The chain links TRBV2 to TRBJ1-6; a possible D gene is TRBD1 (6 bases). The CDR3 consists of 21 residues. The V and J ends lost 3 bases and 0 bases respectively, with 24 bases between them. Germline loops: CDR1 SNHLY, CDR2 FYNNEI. The DNA of the CDR3 is TGTGCCAGCAGTGATTCACCCCTCGGGGGCAGGGCGAACTCCTATAATTCACCCCTCCACTTT. Its protein product is CASSDSPLGGRANSYNSPLHF.

V usage is TRBV28 and J usage is TRBJ2-7; 9 nucleotides agree with TRBD1. Germline V gene data show CDR1 as MDHEN and CDR2 as SYDVKM. The CDR3 runs to 12 residues. The V gene end was trimmed by 6 bases and the J gene end by 6 bases; junction bases not matched to a gene: 3. CDR3 sequence: CASRTGGGEQYF. The CDR3 nucleotides are TGTGCCAGCAGGACAGGGGGTGGCGAGCAGTACTTC. The full variable domain, in which reference TRBV28 and TRBJ2-7 provide the parts outside the CDR3, is DVKVTQSSRYLVKRTGEKVFLECVQDMDHENMFWYRQDPGLGLRLIYFSYDVKMKEKGDIPEGYSVSREKKERFSLILESASTNQTSMYLCASRTGGGEQYFGPGTRLTVT.

The chain carries TRBV28 and TRBJ1-1; 9 bases fit TRBD1. V was pared by 0 bases and J by 1 base, with 0 bases of the junction left unmatched. The germline V gene encodes CDR1 MDHEN and CDR2 SYDVKM. The CDR3 is 15 residues long. As DNA, the CDR3 is TGTGCCAGCAGTTTATGGGGACAGGGGAACACTGAAGCTTTCTTT. This translates into CASSLWGQGNTEAFF.

The chain links TRBV5-1 to TRBJ2-1; TRBD2 agrees at 11 bases. Germline-derived CDR1 and CDR2 are SGHRS and YFSETQ. V trimming: 4 bases; J trimming: 1 base; junction bases outside the gene matches: 4. This CDR3 comprises 16 residues. CDR3 DNA sequence: TGCGCCAGCAGCCAGGGACTAGCGGTTTCCTACAATGAGCAGTTCTTC. Protein: CASSQGLAVSYNEQFF.

The rearrangement joins TRBV6-5 to TRBJ2-7; the D gene could be TRBD1 or TRBD2 (5 bases each). CDR1 MNHEY and CDR2 SVGAGI come from the germline V gene. Trimming pared 6 bases from V and 0 bases from J, leaving 12 bases between. The CDR3 length is 14 residues. The CDR3 spells CASSPGRNSYEQYF. The CDR3 DNA follows: TGTGCCAGCAGCCCGGGACGTAACTCCTACGAGCAGTACTTC.

In its sample, this clone was seen once. The chain combines TRBV6-1 with TRBJ1-5; D is ambiguous. The germline CDR1 and CDR2 sequences are MNHNS and SASEGT. The CDR3 covers 14 residues. The germline V and J ends were trimmed by 5 bases and 2 bases, with 10 bases remaining between them. CDR3 bases: TGTGCCAGCAGTCCTTCTGGGGGCAATCAGCCCCAGCATTTT. Its protein is CASSPSGGNQPQHF.

In this sample, this clone turned up a few times. The chain joins TRBV7-9 to TRBJ2-1; 12 bases match TRBD1. V was pared by 5 bases and J by 6 bases, with 5 bases of the junction left unmatched. CDR1 is SEHNR, CDR2 FQNEAQ, per germline (reference sequence). CDR3 size: 15 residues. Written as DNA, the CDR3 is TGTGCCAGCAGCCCCGGGACAGGGGGCCTCAATGAGCAGTTCTTC. Amino acids: CASSPGTGGLNEQFF.

A remark on this clone: The same CDR3 arises from other DNA sequences in this sample as well. CDR3 in DNA: TGTGCCAGCAGCTCCCTAGGGCGAAGCACAGATACGCAGTATTTT. Encoded protein: CASSSLGRSTDTQYF. V usage is TRBV7-2 and J usage is TRBJ2-3; no firm D call. The V gene lost 4 bases and the J gene lost 0 bases, with 11 bases spanning the gap. CDR1 SGHTA and CDR2 FQGNSA come from the germline V gene. The CDR3 length is 15 residues.

V is TRBV5-1 and J is TRBJ1-5; maybe TRBD1 (6 bases). Germline lookup yields CDR1 SGHRS and CDR2 YFSETQ. V dropped 4 bases and J dropped 2 bases, with 19 bases sitting between them. This CDR3 region has 17 residues. CDR3 protein: CASSPGSLGAGNQPQHF. CDR3 bases: TGCGCCAGCAGCCCGGGTAGTCTGGGGGCGGGCAATCAGCCCCAGCATTTT.

The chain joins TRBV4-1 to TRBJ1-2; no definite D call. CDR3 length equals 14 residues. Germline CDR1 MGHRA, CDR2 YSYEKL. V was cut by 0 bases and J by 0 bases, with 5 bases left in between. Here the CDR3 reads CASSQERTNYGYTF. The CDR3 nucleotides are TGCGCCAGCAGCCAAGAAAGGACTAACTATGGCTACACCTTC.

The chain recombines TRBV7-8 with TRBJ1-2, with TRBD1 matching 10 bases. The V segment lost 1 base and the J segment 5 bases; nucleotides outside the gene matches: 4. CDR3 size: 15 residues. From germline, CDR1 is SGHVS and CDR2 FQNEAQ. The CDR3 protein is CASSLGDRGPYGYTF. CDR3 DNA: TGTGCCAGCAGCTTAGGGGACAGGGGCCCGTATGGCTACACCTTC. Full variable domain (remainder filled in from reference TRBV7-8 and TRBJ1-2): GAGVSQSPRYKVAKRGQDVALRCDPISGHVSLFWYQQALGQGPEFLTYFQNEAQLDKSGLPSDRFFAERPEGSVSTLKIQRTQQEDSAVYLCASSLGDRGPYGYTFGSGTRLTVV.

V usage is TRBV7-2 and J usage is TRBJ2-4; 7 bases are a match to TRBD2. Germline CDR1 and CDR2: SGHTA and FQGNSA. The CDR3 is 16 residues long. Trimming took 1 base from V and 1 from J; bases not matched to a gene: 4. CDR3 loop: CASSLGAGLAKNIQYF. CDR3 DNA: TGTGCCAGCAGCTTAGGAGCGGGATTGGCCAAAAACATTCAGTACTTC.

This clone was found once. Sequence at one end of the junction differs from germline and may be a read error. The chain has TRBV4-1 and TRBJ2-1, with 13 positions matching TRBD2. The germline V gene encodes CDR1 MGHRA and CDR2 YSYEKL. The CDR3 has 20 amino acids. The CDR3 is CASSRITGTSGKRSYNEQLF. Here the CDR3 DNA reads TGCGCCAGCAGCCGGATTACCGGGACTAGCGGGAAGAGGTCCTACAATGAGCAGCTCTTC.

This clone is a singleton in its sample. This rearrangement joins TRBV27 to TRBJ1-5, with D uncertain. The V end lost 3 bases, the J end lost 6 bases, and 9 bases lay between the germline ends. CDR1 is MNHEY and CDR2 is SMNVEV in the germline V gene (reference sequence). The CDR3 loop spans 13 amino acids. DNA of the CDR3: TGTGCCAGCAGTTTTCGGGAAACTCAGCCCCAGCATTTT. Amino acid sequence: CASSFRETQPQHF.